This T cell receptor (beta chain) was sequenced in a study of monozygotic twins with inflammatory bowel disease. Nested PCRs (around 16 and 10 cycles, two total) were applied to TCRalpha and TCRbeta cDNA. TCRdb reworked the 5' RACE reads into one entry per CDR3 protein, no DNA. The sample's table shows approximately 420,000 distinct CDR3 sequences. The germline V gene encodes CDR1 DFQATT and CDR2 SNEGSKA (reference sequence). The CDR3 length is 14 residues. Sequencing used blood. The sequence was collected from a human donor with ulcerative colitis or Crohn's disease, or a healthy co-twin of an affected twin (not recorded which). The chain joins TRBV20-1 to TRBJ1-1; no DNA is available, so the TRBD1 call from TCRdb remains unchecked. The CDR3 sequence is CSAASGNRGTEAFF.